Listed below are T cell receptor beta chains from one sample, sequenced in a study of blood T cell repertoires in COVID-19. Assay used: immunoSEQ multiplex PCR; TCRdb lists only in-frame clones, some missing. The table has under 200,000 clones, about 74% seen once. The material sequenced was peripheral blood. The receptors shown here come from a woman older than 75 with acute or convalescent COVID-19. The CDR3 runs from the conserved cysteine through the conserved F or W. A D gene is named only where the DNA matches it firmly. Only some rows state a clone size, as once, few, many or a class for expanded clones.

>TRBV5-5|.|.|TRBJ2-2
CASSLARLGTGELFF
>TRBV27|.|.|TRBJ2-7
CASSSWGQPYEQYF
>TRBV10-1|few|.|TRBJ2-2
CASSDPTRGGGTGELFF
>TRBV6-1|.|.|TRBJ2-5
CASSEVRSLQETQYF
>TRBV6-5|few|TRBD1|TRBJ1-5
CASSGQGAMRQPQHF
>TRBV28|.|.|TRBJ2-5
CASSFNRLGDRETQYF
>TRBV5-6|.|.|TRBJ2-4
CASSFTGSKNIQYF
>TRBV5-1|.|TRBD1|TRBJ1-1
CASSGGTGNTEAFF
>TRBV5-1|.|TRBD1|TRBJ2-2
CASSVGQGRFSNTGELFF
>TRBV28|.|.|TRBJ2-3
CASSAATAASTDTQYF
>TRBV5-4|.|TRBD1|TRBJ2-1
CASSVGQNSYNEQFF
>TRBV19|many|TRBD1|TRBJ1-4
CASTDRLNEKLFF
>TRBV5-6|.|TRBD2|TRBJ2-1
CASSLAASGRYNEQFF
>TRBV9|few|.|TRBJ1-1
CASSVGTANTEAFF
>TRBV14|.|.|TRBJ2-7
CASSPRQDSTYEQYF
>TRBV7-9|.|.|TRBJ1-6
CASSWGRGESPLHF
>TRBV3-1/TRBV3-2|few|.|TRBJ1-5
CASSRLNQPQHF
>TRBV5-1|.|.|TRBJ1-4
CASSFAPGEYEKLFF
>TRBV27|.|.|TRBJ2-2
CASSLGRETGELFF
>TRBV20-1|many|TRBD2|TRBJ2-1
CSASRGTSGNNEQFF
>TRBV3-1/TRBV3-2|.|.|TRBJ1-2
CASSPLKLYGYTF
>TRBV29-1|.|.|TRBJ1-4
CSVYRATNEKLFF
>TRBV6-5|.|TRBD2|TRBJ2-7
CASSYRLAGEEQYF
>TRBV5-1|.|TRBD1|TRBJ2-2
CASSPGQGNAGELFF
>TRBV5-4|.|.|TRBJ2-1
CASSQPPGTYNEQFF
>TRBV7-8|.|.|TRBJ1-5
CASSIERGIQPQHF
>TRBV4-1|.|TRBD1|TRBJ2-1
CASSQNRGAAYNEQFF
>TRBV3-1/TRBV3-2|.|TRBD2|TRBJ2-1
CASSPRLAASGPYNEQFF
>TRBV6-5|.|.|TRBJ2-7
CASSYSDGGTYEQYF
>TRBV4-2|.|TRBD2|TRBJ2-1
CASSQSTSGYNEQFF
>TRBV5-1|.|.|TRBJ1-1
CASSLAEGRTEAFF
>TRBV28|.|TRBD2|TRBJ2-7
CASSLTGTNYEQYF
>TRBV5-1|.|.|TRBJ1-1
CASSFSLQEAEAFF
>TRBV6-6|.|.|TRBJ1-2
CASSRDITVGGYTF
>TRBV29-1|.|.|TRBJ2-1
CSVDVQGSYNEQFF
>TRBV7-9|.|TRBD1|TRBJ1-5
CASSLGGQGPLRPQHF
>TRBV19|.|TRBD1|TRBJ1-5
CASTAIDRGAQPQHF
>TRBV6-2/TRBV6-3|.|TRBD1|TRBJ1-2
CASSYSRTGGDYGYTF
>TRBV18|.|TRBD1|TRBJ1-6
CASSPGQGEGSPLHF
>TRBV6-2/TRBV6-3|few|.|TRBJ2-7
CASSYSNKEQHYEQYF
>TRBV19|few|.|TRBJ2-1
CASILRLPGNEQFF
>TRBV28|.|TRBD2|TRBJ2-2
CASSLPGLAGVGTGELFF
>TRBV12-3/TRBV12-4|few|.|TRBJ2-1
CASSPLQGKQFF
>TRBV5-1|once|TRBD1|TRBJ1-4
CASRSTGGNEKLFF
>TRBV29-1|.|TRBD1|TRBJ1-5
CSVRQGDNQPQHF
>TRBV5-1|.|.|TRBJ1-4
CASSIGQPDEKLFF
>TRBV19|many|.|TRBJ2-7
CATQVEAGEQYF
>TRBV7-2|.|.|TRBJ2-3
CASSLFSGASTDTQYF
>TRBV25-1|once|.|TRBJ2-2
CASSEGHGELFF
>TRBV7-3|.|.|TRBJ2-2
CASPYTTHRDTGELFF
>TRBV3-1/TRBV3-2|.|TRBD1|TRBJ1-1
CASSQEGQGVNTEAFF
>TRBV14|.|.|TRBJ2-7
CASSHPPGTYEQYF
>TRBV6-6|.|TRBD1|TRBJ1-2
CASSYGQGGGYTF
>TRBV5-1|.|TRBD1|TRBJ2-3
CASSVTGGRDTQYF
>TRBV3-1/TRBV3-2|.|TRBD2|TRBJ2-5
CASSLHLAGKETQYF
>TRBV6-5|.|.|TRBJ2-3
CASSYDPGTDTQYF
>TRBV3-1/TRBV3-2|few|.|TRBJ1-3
CASSQVVGESGNTIYF